This T cell receptor beta chain was sequenced for a study of blood T cell repertoires in COVID-19. Background on the study: The United States, Italy and Spain supplied acute and convalescent COVID-19 samples. T cells, B-cell-depleted T cells, or PBMCs supplied cDNA or gDNA.

Some clones are missing from TCRdb's copy, which holds only in-frame ones; the method was immunoSEQ multiplex PCR. Of 210,000 or so clones listed, under 90% were seen once; the top ten hold roughly 18%. Per germline, CDR1 LGHDT and CDR2 YNNKEL (reference sequence). This CDR3 is built from 15 residues. Trimming cost V 0 bases and J 7 bases, with 16 bases left between them. The sequence derives from a woman older than 75 with active or convalescent COVID-19. The rearrangement links TRBV3-1 (or the pseudogene TRBV3-2) to TRBJ2-7; no definite D call. The specimen sequenced was peripheral blood. The CDR3 loop is CASSQDFEVWREQYF. In DNA, the CDR3 is TGTGCCAGCAGCCAAGATTTCGAGGTTTGGCGGGAGCAGTACTTC.